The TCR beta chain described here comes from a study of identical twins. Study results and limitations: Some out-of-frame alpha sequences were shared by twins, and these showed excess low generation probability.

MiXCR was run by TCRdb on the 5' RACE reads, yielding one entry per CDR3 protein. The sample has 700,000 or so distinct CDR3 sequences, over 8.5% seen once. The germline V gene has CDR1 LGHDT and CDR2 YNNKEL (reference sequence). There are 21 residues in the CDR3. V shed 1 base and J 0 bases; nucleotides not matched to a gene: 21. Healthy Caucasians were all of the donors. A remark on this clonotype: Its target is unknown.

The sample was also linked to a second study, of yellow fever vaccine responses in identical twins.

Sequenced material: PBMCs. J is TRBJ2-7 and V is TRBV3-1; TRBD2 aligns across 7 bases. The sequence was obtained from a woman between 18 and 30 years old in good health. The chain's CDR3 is CASSQAIRVRIAGSPSYEQYF. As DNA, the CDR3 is TGTGCCAGCAGCCAAGCGATCCGGGTTAGGATAGCGGGCTCTCCCTCCTACGAGCAGTACTTC.